Below, one T cell receptor beta chain is given with its context. Its cognate antigen is unknown. Profiled with immunoSEQ multiplex PCR; TCRdb holds only in-frame clones, not every one. The data show about 35,000 clones, roughly three fifths seen once. The CDR3 extends over 13 amino acids. Trimming cost V 0 bases and J 5 bases, with 9 bases left between them. Germline CDR1 is SGHDT and CDR2 is YYEEEE. The data were taken from a study of monozygotic twins with cystic fibrosis. Study outcomes and limitations: Nucleotide-identical clonotype sharing was significantly higher within monozygotic CF twin pairs than between unrelated CF individuals.

This receptor was obtained from a girl aged 10-17 years with cystic fibrosis. Sequencing used blood. J is TRBJ2-7 and V is TRBV5-6; D remains ambiguous. The CDR3 DNA sequence: TGTGCCAGCAGCTTGGGTTATACAGACGAGCAGTACTTC. It is translated as CASSLGYTDEQYF.